This is a list of T cell receptor beta chains from one sample in a study of identical twins. TCRdb analysed the 5' RACE reads with MiXCR anew, one entry per CDR3 protein. This repertoire shows over 200,000 distinct CDR3 sequences, 6.5% to 8% found once; its top ten account for about 14%. In addition, the sample was reused for a study of T cells expressing NK-cell markers.

The source material was CD8+ T cells sorted from blood. The receptors come from a woman aged 18 to 35 in good health. Both conserved end residues are part of each CDR3. The D gene is left open where the match is weak. Clone size appears in some rows only: once, few, many, or a class for an expanded clone.

>TRBJ2-3|NA|few|TRBV12-3/TRBV12-4
TGTGCCAGCACCCCGAGTCCCAGCACAGATACGCAGTATTTT
CASTPSPSTDTQYF
>TRBJ2-7|NA|NA|TRBV6-2/TRBV6-3
TGTGCCAGCAACAACCAGTGGAGGAACGAGCAGTACTTC
CASNNQWRNEQYF
>TRBJ1-1|NA|many|TRBV15
TGTGCCACCAGCAGGGAACAGAACACTGAAGCTTTCTTT
CATSREQNTEAFF
>TRBJ2-7|NA|NA|TRBV5-6
TGTGCCAGCAGCCGTGGAAACCCATACGAGCAGTACTTC
CASSRGNPYEQYF
>TRBJ1-1|TRBD1|many|TRBV5-1
TGCGCCAGCAGCCCGCGCGGGACAGGATTGAACACTGAAGCTTTCTTT
CASSPRGTGLNTEAFF
>TRBJ2-3|TRBD2|few|TRBV27
TGTGCCAGCAGCCTTCCTTCTAGCGGGGGCTCATATACGCAGTATTTT
CASSLPSSGGSYTQYF
>TRBJ2-1|NA|many|TRBV12-3/TRBV12-4
TGTGCCAGCACCCTCAGGGGGGGGCAGGGGAATGAGCAGTTCTTC
CASTLRGGQGNEQFF
>TRBJ1-4|NA|many|TRBV4-2
TGTGCCAGCAGCCAAGGTTCCTGGTTAACGGATGAAAAACTGTTTTTT
CASSQGSWLTDEKLFF
>TRBJ1-3|TRBD1|NA|TRBV6-1
TGTGCCAGCAGGACAGGGCTCGAAGAGACGAACACCATATATTTT
CASRTGLEETNTIYF
>TRBJ2-1|NA|many|TRBV13
TGTGCCAGCAGCTTAGAGGGATTGGGAGGACTCCACAATGAGCAGTTCTTC
CASSLEGLGGLHNEQFF
>TRBJ2-5|NA|NA|TRBV12-5
TGTGCTAGTGGTACCAGGTGGTGGGAGACCCAGTACTTC
CASGTRWWETQYF
>TRBJ2-2|NA|many|TRBV12-3/TRBV12-4
TGTGCCAGCAGTTTCAGGCAGCACACCGGGGAGCTGTTTTTT
CASSFRQHTGELFF
>TRBJ1-1|NA|NA|TRBV5-1
TGCGCCAGCAGCTTGGAAGCAGGGGCCCGCGCTGAAGCTTTCTTT
CASSLEAGARAEAFF
>TRBJ1-1|NA|many|TRBV7-6
TGTGCCAGCAGCCCTGGTCGTGGACCAAACACTGAAGCTTTCTTT
CASSPGRGPNTEAFF
>TRBJ1-2|NA|few|TRBV20-1
TGCAGTGCTAGGATACTTGGACAGCCAACCTACACCTTC
CSARILGQPTYTF
>TRBJ2-5|NA|few|TRBV7-9
TGTGCCAGCAGCGCCAACGAGGGGAGCCTGAAAGAGACCCAGTACTTC
CASSANEGSLKETQYF
>TRBJ2-1|NA|NA|TRBV11-2
TGTGCCAGCAGCTTAGGAGAAGGGTCCCATGAGCAGTTCTTC
CASSLGEGSHEQFF
>TRBJ1-1|TRBD1|many|TRBV9
TGTGCCAGCAGCGTACAGGGGGGCGTGAACACTGAAGCTTTCTTT
CASSVQGGVNTEAFF
>TRBJ2-6|NA|many|TRBV6-5
TGTGCCAGCAGTTACTCGAAAACAGCCCGGCCCCCTGGGGCCAACGTCCTGACTTTC
CASSYSKTARPPGANVLTF
>TRBJ2-1|NA|many|TRBV7-9
TGTGCCAGCAGCGTCACCCCCCCGCGCAATGAGCAGTTCTTC
CASSVTPPRNEQFF
>TRBJ2-3|NA|NA|TRBV6-1
TGTGCCAGCAGCCTCGGCTGGACCACCAACACAGATACGCAGTATTTT
CASSLGWTTNTDTQYF
>TRBJ2-7|TRBD2|NA|TRBV6-6
TGTGCCAGCAGTTATCGGGGGAGGGACGAGCAGTACTTC
CASSYRGRDEQYF
>TRBJ1-1|TRBD1|few|TRBV7-2
TGTGCCAGCAGCTTAAGGACAGGAGGGAACACTGAAGCTGTCTTT
CASSLRTGGNTEAVF
>TRBJ2-3|TRBD2|few|TRBV3-1
TGTGCCAGCAGCCCTAGCGGGAGTTGGGATACGCAGTATTTT
CASSPSGSWDTQYF
>TRBJ2-7|NA|few|TRBV7-2
TGTGCCAGCAGCTTAGCGGCTAGCTCCTACGAGCAGTACTTC
CASSLAASSYEQYF
>TRBJ1-6|NA|NA|TRBV7-9
TGTGCCAGCAGCGACCTGGCGGGGGGATATAATTCACCCCTCCACTTT
CASSDLAGGYNSPLHF
>TRBJ1-4|NA|NA|TRBV9
TGTGCCAGCAGCGTAGGGGGGGCCTTCGGTGAAAAACTGTTTTTT
CASSVGGAFGEKLFF
>TRBJ2-7|NA|NA|TRBV10-3
TGTGCCATCAGTGAGTCACAGGGATTCTACGAGCAGTACTTC
CAISESQGFYEQYF
>TRBJ1-1|NA|few|TRBV29-1
TGCAGCGTGGGGGGCCAGAACACTGAAGCTTTCTTT
CSVGGQNTEAFF
>TRBJ2-2|TRBD2|few|TRBV5-1
TGCGCCAGCAGCTTACTAGCGGGAGGCTTGAACACCGGGGAGCTGTTTTTT
CASSLLAGGLNTGELFF
>TRBJ2-3|NA|NA|TRBV5-5
TGTGCCAGCAGCTTGGATGGGGTACTCGCAGATACGCAGTATTTT
CASSLDGVLADTQYF
>TRBJ1-6|TRBD1|NA|TRBV5-1
TGCGCCAGCAGCAGAGGACAGGGGAGGAGACATTATTCACCCCTCCACTTT
CASSRGQGRRHYSPLHF
>TRBJ2-5|TRBD2|few|TRBV10-1
TGCGCCAGCAGTTTACTAGCGGGAGTAATGGAGACCCAGTACTTC
CASSLLAGVMETQYF
>TRBJ1-1|NA|NA|TRBV12-3/TRBV12-4
TGTGCCAGCAGTTTTTCAACATGGAACACTGAAGCTTTCTTT
CASSFSTWNTEAFF
>TRBJ2-7|NA|NA|TRBV4-1
TGCGCCAGCAGTAGCCCGGGGCCTCGGGGTGCGCAGTACTTC
CASSSPGPRGAQYF
>TRBJ2-2|NA|few|TRBV29-1
TGCAGCGTTCTCTCCGCCGGGGAGCTGTTTTTT
CSVLSAGELFF
>TRBJ2-2|NA|NA|TRBV5-1
TGCGCCAGCCCCGAGAGGATGAGCGGAACCGGGGAGCTGTTTTTT
CASPERMSGTGELFF
>TRBJ2-1|NA|NA|TRBV12-3/TRBV12-4
TGTGCCAGCAGTTGGACGGGAAGATCTTCGGATGAGCAGTTCTTC
CASSWTGRSSDEQFF
>TRBJ2-1|NA|many|TRBV7-2
TGTGCCAGCAGCTTAGCGTTGAAGCCTCAAATGGGCTCCTACAATGAGCAGTTCTTC
CASSLALKPQMGSYNEQFF
>TRBJ2-1|NA|NA|TRBV6-2/TRBV6-3
TGTGCCAGCAGTTACTCTTGGGGCGGCAATGAGCAGTTCTTC
CASSYSWGGNEQFF
>TRBJ2-1|TRBD1|few|TRBV27
TGTGCCAGCTTTACCGGGACAGGGGGTAACAATGAGCAGTTCTTC
CASFTGTGGNNEQFF
>TRBJ2-7|NA|NA|TRBV5-6
TGTGCCAGCGGCACGGGGTACTCCTACGGGCAGTACTTC
CASGTGYSYGQYF
>TRBJ2-2|NA|few|TRBV6-2/TRBV6-3
TGTGCCAGCAGAAAACTAGGGGGCACCGGGGAGCTGTTTTTT
CASRKLGGTGELFF
>TRBJ2-3|NA|few|TRBV3-1
TGTGCCAGCAGTCTCTTGACTAGCACAGATACGCAGTATTTT
CASSLLTSTDTQYF
>TRBJ1-1|TRBD1|many|TRBV6-5
TGTGCCAGCAGTTACTCCCGACAGGGGGGGACTGAAGCTTTCTTT
CASSYSRQGGTEAFF
>TRBJ2-1|TRBD2|few|TRBV3-1
TGTGCCAGCAGTCGCAAGACTAGCGGCAATGAGCAGTTCTTC
CASSRKTSGNEQFF
>TRBJ2-1|NA|NA|TRBV13
TGTGCCAGCAGCTTAGTCACTAGTATCTACAATGAGCAGTTCTTC
CASSLVTSIYNEQFF
>TRBJ1-2|TRBD1|NA|TRBV7-2
TGTGCCAGCAGCTTTTTTCCGACAGGGCATCATGGCTACACCTTC
CASSFFPTGHHGYTF
>TRBJ2-5|TRBD2|NA|TRBV4-3
TGCGCCAGCAGCCAAGACCAGGTCGGGCTAGCGGGACAGGAGACCCAGTACTTC
CASSQDQVGLAGQETQYF
>TRBJ2-7|NA|many|TRBV4-3
TGCGCCAGCAGCCAGGAATTCGGGACGTCCTCCTACGAGCAGTACTTC
CASSQEFGTSSYEQYF
>TRBJ2-1|NA|many|TRBV12-3/TRBV12-4
TGTGCCAGCAGCCAAGGGACCCATGAGCAGTTCTTC
CASSQGTHEQFF
>TRBJ2-2|NA|NA|TRBV2
TGTGCCAGCAGTGAGACCTCAGGGAACCCGAGCACCGGGGAGCTGTTTTTT
CASSETSGNPSTGELFF
>TRBJ1-1|NA|few|TRBV4-3
TGCGCCAGCAGCCCCCCTGGAGAGAACACTGAAGCTTTCTTT
CASSPPGENTEAFF